Listed here are 29 T cell receptor beta chains from one sample, sequenced in a study of glioma-infiltrating T cells. Using RNA template, CDR3s of TCR alpha and beta were amplified with iRepertoire arm-PCR. Each CDR3 protein is one row after TCRdb ran MiXCR on the multiplex PCR reads. This sample has a few hundred thousand distinct CDR3 sequences, with about two fifths found just once. The sequenced sample was glioma tissue, nonneoplastic brain tissue, or PBMCs (not recorded which). Receptors were obtained from a human donor with low-grade glioma or glioblastoma, undergoing nonglioma brain surgery, or in good health (not recorded which).

This clonotype was seen repeatedly, ten times or more. The gene calls are TRBV25-1 and TRBJ1-2; a possible D gene is TRBD1 (5 bases). Trimming removed 3 bases from V and 3 bases from J, with 8 bases in between. The CDR3 spans 13 residues. Germline loops: CDR1 MGHDK, CDR2 SYGVNS. Written as DNA, the CDR3 is TGTGCCAGCAGTGATCAGGGTTACTATGGCTACACCTTC. Translated: CASSDQGYYGYTF.

This clonotype was detected a few times. The chain joins TRBV4-3 to TRBJ2-1; D is undetermined. CDR3 length: 15 residues. Deletions cut 1 base from V and 1 base from J, with 8 bases between. Germline loops: CDR1 LGHNA, CDR2 YSLEER. This chain's CDR3 is CASSQVMGSYNEQFF. DNA of the CDR3: TGCGCCAGCAGCCAAGTTATGGGTTCCTACAATGAGCAGTTCTTC.

This rearrangement joins TRBV12-3 or TRBV12-4 to TRBJ2-7; 7 positions match TRBD1. The CDR3 is 13 residues long. After removal of 6 bases from V and 2 bases from J, the junction contained 4 bases not matched to a gene. The CDR3 region is CASSYGQAYEQYF. The CDR3 DNA reads TGTGCCAGCAGCTACGGACAGGCCTACGAGCAGTACTTC.

This clonotype turned up a few times. The chain carries TRBV19 and TRBJ2-7, with 9 bases that match TRBD2. The CDR3 is 15 residues long. Trimming cost V 7 bases and J 2 bases; bases outside gene matches: 9. Germline CDR1 is LNHDA and CDR2 is SQIVND (reference sequence). CDR3 protein: CASNWAAGGTYEQYF. DNA of the CDR3: TGTGCCAGTAACTGGGCAGCGGGAGGAACCTACGAGCAGTACTTC.

A word on this clonotype: It may be a read error: a sequence one base away is much more abundant. The chain couples TRBV6-1 to TRBJ1-3, with D perhaps matching TRBD1 (5 bases). The CDR3 consists of 13 residues. The germline V gene has CDR1 MNHNS and CDR2 SASEGT. The ends were cut back, 8 bases at V and 2 bases at J, with 10 bases in the middle. Here the CDR3 DNA reads TGTGCCAGCTTGGGCAGGGCTGGAAACACCATATATTTT. It encodes CASLGRAGNTIYF.

A note on this clonotype: This is likely a read error, given that the CDR3 carries no conserved phenylalanine or tryptophan at its end. The chain uses TRBV2 and TRBJ1-5; 7 positions match TRBD1. The germline V gene has CDR1 SNHLY and CDR2 FYNNEI. V lost 8 bases and J lost 0; bases outside the gene matches: 4. This CDR3 has 14 amino acids. This CDR3 is CASSGQNSNQPQHS. For the CDR3, the DNA is TGTGCCAGCTCGGGACAGAATAGCAATCAGCCCCAGCATTCT.

For this clonotype: An end of the junction differs from the germline gene, which may be a read error. The V call is TRBV7-9, the J call TRBJ2-1; D is undetermined. The CDR3 length is 14 residues. In germline, CDR1 is SEHNR, CDR2 FQNEAQ (reference sequence). DNA of the CDR3: TGTGCCAGCAGATTAGGTGTCTGGGTCAATGAGCAGTTCTTC. This codes for CASRLGVWVNEQFF. Using reference TRBV7-9 and TRBJ2-1 for the parts outside the CDR3, the full variable domain is DTGVSQNPRHKITKRGQNVTFRCDPISEHNRLYWYRQTLGQGPEFLTYFQNEAQLEKSRLLSDRFSAERPKGSFSTLEIQRTEQGDSAMYLCASRLGVWVNEQFFGPGTRLTVL.

In this sample, this clonotype turned up a few times. V is TRBV28 and J is TRBJ2-7; TRBD2 aligns across 7 bases. Per germline, CDR1 MDHEN and CDR2 SYDVKM. The CDR3 sequence is 13 residues long. Trimming cost V 7 bases and J 7 bases; bases outside gene matches: 10. The DNA of the CDR3 is TGTGCCAGCACCCGGACTAGTCGGATGGAGCAGTACTTC. Translated: CASTRTSRMEQYF.

The table lists this clonotype with a few counts. This rearrangement joins TRBV7-9 to TRBJ1-1, with D hard to call. V was clipped by 3 bases and J by 7 bases, with 21 bases between them. The CDR3 has 16 residues. Germline V gene lookup returns CDR1 SEHNR and CDR2 FQNEAQ (reference sequence). This CDR3 is CASSFGFMGNSGEAFF. In DNA, the CDR3 is TGTGCCAGCAGCTTTGGGTTTATGGGGAACTCGGGTGAAGCTTTCTTT.

The rearrangement uses TRBV10-3 and TRBJ2-5, with 11 positions matching TRBD2. Germline CDR1 and CDR2: ENHRY and SYGVKD. The CDR3 covers 14 residues. After removal of 4 bases from V and 5 bases from J, the junction contained 3 bases not matched to a gene. The CDR3 is CAISGLAGGETQYF. In nucleotides, the CDR3 is TGTGCCATCAGTGGATTAGCGGGAGGGGAGACCCAGTACTTC.

This clonotype was detected only once. A junction end diverges from the germline sequence, so it may reflect a read error. The chain recombines TRBV4-3 with TRBJ1-5, with D maybe TRBD1 (5 bases). From germline, CDR1 is LGHNA and CDR2 YSLEER. The CDR3 consists of 15 residues. The CDR3 bases are TGCGCCAGCAGCCAAGATATCGGGGGGAGTCAGCCCCATCATTTT. Amino acid sequence: CASSQDIGGSQPHHF.

This clonotype showed up just a few times. The rearrangement links TRBV12-3 or TRBV12-4 to TRBJ1-1; unclear D gene. The CDR3 length is 10 residues. V lost 6 bases, J lost 4 bases, and 3 bases lay in between. This chain's CDR3 is CASRATEAFF. In DNA form, the CDR3 reads TGTGCCAGCAGGGCCACTGAAGCTTTCTTT.

This clonotype was observed a handful of times. The chain employs TRBV4-2 and TRBJ2-7, with TRBD2 identical over 8 bases. With 0 bases clipped from V and 3 bases from J, the junction kept 7 bases outside the gene matches. Germline values: CDR1 LGHNA, CDR2 YNFKEQ. This CDR3 spans 16 amino acids. In DNA, the CDR3 is TGTGCCAGCAGCCAAGAAATGATCGGGAGGGGCTACGAGCAGTACTTC. It yields the protein CASSQEMIGRGYEQYF.

This clonotype was observed a few times. V is TRBV5-1 and J is TRBJ2-1; 13 bases line up with TRBD2. Germline lookup yields CDR1 SGHRS and CDR2 YFSETQ. The CDR3 is 15 residues long. V dropped 4 bases and J dropped 9; count of bases not matched to a gene: 7. The CDR3 protein is CASSLGTSGKGEQFF. Here the CDR3 DNA reads TGCGCCAGCAGCCTCGGGACTAGCGGGAAGGGTGAGCAGTTCTTC.

This clonotype showed up just a few times. The DNA of the CDR3 is TGCGCCAGCAGCTTGACTAGCGGGAGCGATGAGCAGTTCTTC. Its protein is CASSLTSGSDEQFF. The chain couples TRBV5-1 to TRBJ2-1; 11 bases map to TRBD2. Trimming took 1 base from V and 8 from J; bases not matched to a gene: 2. Germline CDR1 is SGHRS and CDR2 is YFSETQ. CDR3 length: 14 residues.

This clonotype was observed a handful of times. The chain carries TRBV7-2 and TRBJ2-7; the D is unclear. Germline V lookup: CDR1 SGHTA, CDR2 FQGNSA. CDR3 length: 14 amino acids. V was trimmed by 1 base and J by 1 base, leaving 8 bases between them. The CDR3 protein is CASSLGFRSYEQYF. DNA for the CDR3: TGTGCCAGCAGCTTAGGGTTCAGGTCCTACGAGCAGTACTTC.

This clonotype was detected ten times or more. V gene TRBV6-1 combines with J gene TRBJ2-5, with 7 positions matching TRBD1. With V trimmed by 6 bases and J by 2 bases, 6 bases remained unmatched. Germline V lookup: CDR1 MNHNS, CDR2 SASEGT. This CDR3 comprises 14 residues. In DNA, the CDR3 is TGTGCCAGCAGAACACCGGGACAGCAAGAGACCCAGTACTTC. This translates into CASRTPGQQETQYF.

The chain employs TRBV7-4 and TRBJ2-7; D unclear. The V end lost 1 base, the J end lost 0 bases, and 19 bases lay between the germline ends. Germline assignment: CDR1 SGHVT and CDR2 SQSDAQ. The CDR3 is made up of 18 amino acids. The CDR3 spells CASSLGHLSRKSSYEQYF. The CDR3 bases are TGTGCCAGCAGCTTAGGGCACCTATCTAGGAAGAGCTCCTACGAGCAGTACTTC. The full variable domain, in which reference TRBV7-4 and TRBJ2-7 provide the parts outside the CDR3, is GAGVSQSPRYKVAKRGRDVALRCDSISGHVTLYWYRQTLGQGSEVLTYSQSDAQRDKSGRPSGRFSAERPERSVSTLKIQRTEQGDSAVYLCASSLGHLSRKSSYEQYFGPGTRLTVT.

A remark on this clonotype: With a much larger clone just one base away, this may be a read error. The chain is built from TRBV6-2 or TRBV6-3 and TRBJ2-1; D is possibly TRBD2 (7 bases). Germline values: CDR1 MNHEY, CDR2 SVGEGT. This CDR3 is 15 amino acids long. In DNA, the CDR3 is TGTGTCAGCGGGCCCGGAGGAGGGGGGGACAATGAGCAGTTCTTC. Amino acid sequence: CVSGPGGGGDNEQFF.

This chain links TRBV25-1 with TRBJ1-1; 8 bases are a match to TRBD1. The V and J ends lost 8 bases and 5 bases, in that order; junction bases with no gene match: 7. The V gene's germline CDR1 is MGHDK and CDR2 SYGVNS. The CDR3 contains 13 residues. This CDR3 is CASGRTGRTEAFF. The CDR3 DNA is TGTGCCAGCGGTAGGACAGGGCGAACTGAAGCTTTCTTT. Complete variable domain (other parts from reference TRBV25-1 and TRBJ1-1): EADIYQTPRYLVIGTGKKITLECSQTMGHDKMYWYQQDPGMELHLIHYSYGVNSTEKGDLSSESTVSRIRTEHFPLTLESARPSHTSQYLCASGRTGRTEAFFGQGTRLTVV.

Note on this clonotype: A much bigger clone sits one base away, suggesting this may be a read error. The chain couples TRBV6-1 to TRBJ1-2; tentatively, D is TRBD1 (5 bases). Looked up from germline, CDR1 is MNHNS and CDR2 is SASEGT. The CDR3 runs 13 residues. The CDR3 bases are TGTGCCGGCAGTCTAGCTATCCGGGACGGCTACACCTTC. Its translation: CAGSLAIRDGYTF.

This chain connects TRBV4-2 to TRBJ2-7; 8 bases are a match to TRBD2. V was pared by 2 bases and J by 2 bases, with 8 bases of the junction left unmatched. The CDR3 has 16 amino acids. The germline V gene encodes CDR1 LGHNA and CDR2 YNFKEQ. This CDR3 is CASSQYVSGVPYEQYF. The CDR3 DNA follows: TGTGCCAGCAGCCAATATGTTAGCGGGGTCCCCTACGAGCAGTACTTC.

This clonotype showed up just a few times. The rearrangement joins TRBV3-1 to TRBJ1-1; D call uncertain. The CDR3 runs 14 residues. Trimming took 0 bases from V and 7 from J, leaving 12 bases between them. Germline CDR1 reads LGHDT; CDR2 reads YNNKEL (reference sequence). Here the CDR3 reads CASSQDLAQVEAFF. CDR3 coding DNA: TGTGCCAGCAGCCAAGATCTTGCCCAGGTTGAAGCTTTCTTT.

J is TRBJ2-5 and V is TRBV19, with D tentatively TRBD1 (5 bases). CDR3 length equals 15 residues. V was trimmed by 6 bases and J by 1 base, leaving 15 bases between them. Germline V gene sequence: CDR1 LNHDA, CDR2 SQIVND (reference sequence). The CDR3 DNA is TGTGCCAGTAGCACAGAGGACACGCTCCAAGAGACCCAGTACTTC. It yields the protein CASSTEDTLQETQYF. Supplemented by reference TRBV19 and TRBJ2-5, the full variable domain reads DGGITQSPKYLFRKEGQNVTLSCEQNLNHDAMYWYRQDPGQGLRLIYYSQIVNDFQKGDIAEGYSVSREKKESFPLTVTSAQKNPTAFYLCASSTEDTLQETQYFGPGTRLLVL.

This clonotype was detected a few times. A much larger clone differs by one base, so this may be a read error. This chain's CDR3 is CASIPGARGQPQHF. The CDR3 bases are TGTGCCAGCATCCCAGGGGCGCGGGGTCAGCCCCAGCATTTT. V gene TRBV6-2 or TRBV6-3 combines with J gene TRBJ1-5; perhaps TRBD1 as D (6 bases). Trimming left V 7 bases short and J 6 bases short, with 16 bases between. The CDR3 has 14 residues. CDR1 is MNHEY and CDR2 is SVGEGT in the germline V gene.

The chain couples TRBV20-1 to TRBJ2-2; 11 bases fit TRBD1. The CDR3 is 14 residues long. Losses at the gene ends were 5 bases for V and 9 bases for J; bases not matched to a gene: 8. Germline CDR1 and CDR2: DFQATT and SNEGSKA (reference sequence). The CDR3 DNA reads as TGCAGTGCTCGACGTCGGACAGGGGGCAGGGAGCTGTTTTTT. Its protein product is CSARRRTGGRELFF.

There are a few counts of this clonotype. This chain links TRBV28 with TRBJ1-2; the match to TRBD1 covers 9 bases. The CDR3 spans 16 residues. CDR1 and CDR2 (germline): MDHEN, SYDVKM. The V segment lost 3 bases and the J segment 3 bases; nucleotides outside the gene matches: 8. The CDR3: CASSFSTGGYDYGYTF. The CDR3 DNA reads TGTGCCAGCAGTTTCTCGACAGGGGGATACGACTATGGCTACACCTTC.

The chain has TRBV3-1 and TRBJ2-5; D remains ambiguous. The CDR3 extends over 12 amino acids. V was trimmed by 1 base and J by 3 bases, leaving 3 bases between them. CDR1 is LGHDT, CDR2 YNNKEL, per germline (reference sequence). CDR3 residues: CASSQVKETQYF. CDR3 in DNA: TGTGCCAGCAGCCAAGTAAAAGAGACCCAGTACTTC.

This clonotype was observed at least ten times. The chain employs TRBV15 and TRBJ2-7; the D gene is possibly TRBD2 (6 bases). This CDR3 has 17 amino acids. V lost 2 bases and J lost 3, with 20 bases in between. The germline gives CDR1 LNHNV, CDR2 YYDKDF (reference sequence). CDR3 region: CATSRLNRDSRGYEQYF. CDR3 in DNA: TGTGCCACCAGCAGACTCAACCGGGACTCTCGTGGCTACGAGCAGTACTTC.